This entry features one T cell receptor beta chain sequence. The antigen remains unidentified. The sample is drawn from a study of T cells in localized non-small cell lung cancer. TCRdb's table, derived via immunoSEQ multiplex PCR, lists solely in-frame clones and lacks some. The table records about 24,000 clones, about nine tenths of them present only once. Study results and caveats: There were a median roughly 60 of the top 100 tumor clones appearing in adjacent lung.

CDR1 and CDR2 from the germline V gene are LNHDA and SQIVND (reference sequence). Trimming stripped 2 bases from V and 0 bases from J, with 14 bases between. The CDR3 extends over 17 amino acids. Sequencing used peripheral blood, obtained before any cancer treatment. The origin of this receptor is a man aged 35 to 70 with stage I squamous cell lung carcinoma. The rearrangement joins TRBV19 to TRBJ1-3, with no clear D. In DNA, the CDR3 is TGTGCCAGTAGTATAACGTGGACCGGCCACTCTGGAAACACCATATATTTT. Amino acid sequence: CASSITWTGHSGNTIYF.